This T cell receptor (beta chain) was found in a study of beta chain features in type 1 diabetes. Study findings and constraints: Across patients, naive, central memory and Treg TCRB repertoires exhibited apparently greater similarity than was observed across healthy donors. Shortening that was moderate but significant affected the TCRB CDR3s of Type 1 diabetes patients in all four CD4+ subsets.

Germline V gene data show CDR1 as SGHTA and CDR2 as FQGNSA. The CDR3 runs 16 residues. The V and J ends lost 3 bases and 3 bases respectively, with 12 bases between them. Reverse transcription of all isolated RNA meant that expressed TCRB transcripts were sequenced. TCRdb's table, derived via immunoSEQ multiplex PCR, lists solely in-frame clones and lacks some. Seen here are about 340,000 clones, over 7% observed once, and the top ten hold over 0.95%. Note on this clone: Antigen unknown.

The V and J genes are TRBV7-2 and TRBJ1-6; possible D gene TRBD1, 6 bases. The receptor's source is a man aged 25 to 40 with type 1 diabetes. Input material: central memory CD4+ T cells from blood. This chain's CDR3 is CASSFRDKIYNSPLHF. CDR3 coding DNA: TGTGCCAGCAGCTTCCGGGACAAAATCTATAATTCACCCCTCCACTTT.